The rows below give T cell receptor beta chains drawn from one sample of a study of T cell responses to AZD1222 COVID-19 vaccine. The repertoire was sequenced with immunoSEQ multiplex PCR; TCRdb's copy has only in-frame clones and lacks some. The table has under 150,000 clones, 85% to 95% seen once. Sequencing was performed on peripheral blood, taken 28 days after the second AZD1222 dose. These receptor sequences come from an adult who received the AZD1222 COVID-19 vaccine. Each CDR3 is given with its conserved first and last residue. A D gene is named only where the DNA matches it firmly. Clone sizes are given selectively: once, few, many, or a class where the clone is expanded.

V	D	J	size	DNA	CDR3
TRBV5-1	TRBD1	TRBJ2-3	-	TGCGCCAGCAGCTTGGGCCGGACAGGGACCACAGATACGCAGTATTTT	CASSLGRTGTTDTQYF
TRBV9	-	TRBJ1-3	-	TGTGCCAGCAGCGTAGTTGGGGATTGGAGTGGAAACACCATATATTTT	CASSVVGDWSGNTIYF
TRBV9	-	TRBJ1-3	-	TGTGCCAGCAGCGTAGCTGGGGAGGCCCGCTCTGGAAACACCATATATTTT	CASSVAGEARSGNTIYF
TRBV5-1	-	TRBJ2-5	-	TGCGCCAGCAGCCGGGCTTTGGGTTACGGCCAAGAGACCCAGTACTTC	CASSRALGYGQETQYF
TRBV5-4	-	TRBJ1-2	-	TGTGCCAGCAGCGTGGGACACTCCTATGGCTACACCTTC	CASSVGHSYGYTF
TRBV7-9	-	TRBJ1-2	-	TGTGCCAGCAGCTTAGCTCAGGGAGGCTACACCTTC	CASSLAQGGYTF
TRBV19	TRBD2	TRBJ2-1	once	TGTGCCAGTAGTATAGGGTCGGGAGGTAGCTCCTACAATGAGCAGTTCTTC	CASSIGSGGSSYNEQFF
TRBV6-5	-	TRBJ1-1	-	TGTGCCAGCAGTTGGGGGTCTAACACTGAAGCTTTCTTT	CASSWGSNTEAFF
TRBV4-3	-	TRBJ1-5	-	TGCGCCAGCAGCCAAGGAGCGGAGAGAAATCAGCCCCAGCATTTT	CASSQGAERNQPQHF
TRBV18	-	TRBJ1-5	-	TGTGCCAGCTCACCGGGTGGGGCTTATAGCAATCAGCCCCAGCATTTT	CASSPGGAYSNQPQHF
TRBV10-1	-	TRBJ1-1	-	TGCGCCTCCACAGGGATGGACACTGAAGCTTTCTTT	CASTGMDTEAFF
TRBV6-1	-	TRBJ1-5	-	TGTGCCAGCAGTGATCAAAGCAATCAGCCCCAGCATTTT	CASSDQSNQPQHF
TRBV24-1	-	TRBJ1-2	-	TGTGCCACCAGTGATTTGGGAGTCTATGGCTACACCTTC	CATSDLGVYGYTF
TRBV10-1	-	TRBJ2-7	-	TGCGCCAGCAGTGATCAGGGATTCCCTCTCCACGAGCAGTACTTC	CASSDQGFPLHEQYF
TRBV28	-	TRBJ1-1	-	TGTGCCAGCACCCTGGGGGAGGCCATCATGAACACTGAAGCTTTCTTT	CASTLGEAIMNTEAFF
TRBV5-4	-	TRBJ2-6	-	TGTGCCAGCGGACACACAGGGTCTGGGGCCAACGTCCTGACTTTC	CASGHTGSGANVLTF
TRBV19	-	TRBJ2-1	few	TGTGCCAGTAGTAGGTCCCGCTACAATGAGCAGTTCTTC	CASSRSRYNEQFF
TRBV11-3	TRBD2	TRBJ2-7	-	TGTGCCAGCAGCCGGGAGGTGGGACGAGAGCAGTACTTC	CASSREVGREQYF
TRBV4-2	-	TRBJ1-2	once	TGTGCCAGCAGCCAAGATCCCCGGACGGAGGCCTATGGCTACACCTTC	CASSQDPRTEAYGYTF
TRBV13	TRBD2	TRBJ2-3	-	TGTGCCAGCAGCTTAAGGCTAGCGGGGGGGCAAGATACGCAGTATTTT	CASSLRLAGGQDTQYF
TRBV2	TRBD2	TRBJ2-7	-	TGTGCCAGCAGAGGCGGGACTAGCGGGAGATCCTACGAGCAGTACTTC	CASRGGTSGRSYEQYF
TRBV7-2	-	TRBJ1-2	-	TGTGCCAGCAGCTCCAGGGCTAGCTATGGCTACACCTTC	CASSSRASYGYTF
TRBV29-1	-	TRBJ1-3	once	TGCAGCGTTGGTCAGGGTGGAAACACCATATATTTT	CSVGQGGNTIYF
TRBV21-1	-	TRBJ1-6	-	TGTGCCAGCCCAGGGGCCCTCCACTTT	CASPGALHF
TRBV4-3	-	TRBJ1-5	-	TGCGCCAGCAGCCAAATGTTGGGGACCCACCAGCCCCAGCATTTT	CASSQMLGTHQPQHF
TRBV5-1	-	TRBJ1-1	-	TGCGCCAGCAGCTTGGGGCAGGCAGCCACTGAAGCTTTCTTT	CASSLGQAATEAFF
TRBV3-1/TRBV3-2	-	TRBJ1-2	-	TGTGCCAGCAGCCAGGCTGAGAACTATGGCTACACCTTC	CASSQAENYGYTF
TRBV5-4	TRBD2	TRBJ2-5	-	TGTGCCAGCAGCCAAGGACTAGCGGGGGATGAGACCCAGTACTTC	CASSQGLAGDETQYF
TRBV28	-	TRBJ1-1	-	TGTGCCAGCAGTTATAGGGGGGGGACTGAAGCTTTCTTT	CASSYRGGTEAFF
TRBV10-3	TRBD1	TRBJ1-6	-	TGTGCCATCAGTTGGGGGACAGGGGCTAATTCACCCCTCCACTTT	CAISWGTGANSPLHF
TRBV4-1	-	TRBJ1-1	-	TGCGCCAGCAGCCAAGGGCCCAGGGAGAACACTGAAGCTTTCTTT	CASSQGPRENTEAFF
TRBV7-2	TRBD1	TRBJ1-1	-	TGTGCCAGCAGCTCCCGGACAGGGCGGGGCACTGAAGCTTTCTTT	CASSSRTGRGTEAFF
TRBV6-5	-	TRBJ1-6	-	TGTGCCAGCAGTTATAGGGGGAGTCGTAATTCACCCCTCCACTTT	CASSYRGSRNSPLHF
TRBV6-1	-	TRBJ2-3	-	TGTGCCAGCAGTGAGGCCGAACAGGGAGGTACGCAGTATTTT	CASSEAEQGGTQYF
TRBV3-1/TRBV3-2	TRBD2	TRBJ2-1	-	TGTGCCAGCAGCCAGGGACTAGCGGCGAATGAGCAGTTCTTC	CASSQGLAANEQFF
TRBV5-5	TRBD1	TRBJ2-7	-	TGTGCCAGCAGCGCGGGTTCTGGACAGGGATTAGGGTCCTACGAGCAGTACTTC	CASSAGSGQGLGSYEQYF
TRBV2	-	TRBJ1-5	-	TGTGCCAGCAGTGAGACAGATTCTAATCAGCCCCAGCATTTT	CASSETDSNQPQHF
TRBV24-1	TRBD1	TRBJ1-1	-	TGTGCCACCAGCTCATCTCAGACAGGGGCCAAACTGAACACTGAAGCTTTCTTT	CATSSSQTGAKLNTEAFF
TRBV20-1	-	TRBJ2-3	-	TGCAGTGCTCTGCCTTGGGAGCAGTATTTT	CSALPWEQYF
TRBV6-5	TRBD1	TRBJ1-4	-	TGTGCCAGCAGTCCCAGGACAGGGGATGAAAAACTGTTTTTT	CASSPRTGDEKLFF
TRBV11-1	TRBD1	TRBJ2-3	-	TGTGCCAGCAGCATATCGGACAGGGCTAGCACAGATACGCAGTATTTT	CASSISDRASTDTQYF
TRBV28	TRBD1	TRBJ2-2	once	TGTGCCAGCAGTTACAGGGGTACCGGGGAGCTGTTTTTT	CASSYRGTGELFF
TRBV30	-	TRBJ1-1	-	TGTGCCTGGACACGGAGGGCTAACACTGAAGCTTTCTTT	CAWTRRANTEAFF
TRBV6-1	-	TRBJ1-2	-	TGTGCCAGCAGTGAAAGGGCCTATGGCTACACCTTC	CASSERAYGYTF
TRBV28	-	TRBJ1-2	once	TGTGCCAGCAGTGTAAGCTTTAACTATGGCTACACCTTC	CASSVSFNYGYTF
TRBV12-3/TRBV12-4	-	TRBJ1-2	few	TGTGCCAGCAGTTCAGGGCGTGGCTACACCTTC	CASSSGRGYTF
TRBV19	-	TRBJ1-2	-	TGTGCCAGTAGTATGGAACCCACCGTTGGATATGGCTACACCTTC	CASSMEPTVGYGYTF
TRBV15	-	TRBJ1-5	-	TGTGCCACCAGCAGAGGTCGGGGGACAAATCAGCCCCAGCATTTT	CATSRGRGTNQPQHF
TRBV28	-	TRBJ1-5	-	TGTGCCAGCTTCCCACGGGGGAGCCGTTATAGCAATCAGCCCCAGCATTTT	CASFPRGSRYSNQPQHF
TRBV27	-	TRBJ2-7	-	TGTGCCAGCAGTTTGGCTTCCTCTCTCCCGCCCTACGAGCAGTACTTC	CASSLASSLPPYEQYF
TRBV12-3/TRBV12-4	-	TRBJ1-5	-	TGTGCCAGCAGGCCTTCCGGGGGTCAGCCCCAGCATTTT	CASRPSGGQPQHF
TRBV3-1/TRBV3-2	TRBD2	TRBJ2-5	once	TGTGCCAGCAGCCAAGAGCTGAGACTAGCGGGGGCCATTCCTGGGGAGACCCAGTACTTC	CASSQELRLAGAIPGETQYF